The next 18 T cell receptor beta chains were all read from a single sample in a study of cytomegalovirus exposure and HLA in healthy donors. Measured with immunoSEQ multiplex PCR; TCRdb has only the in-frame clones, and not every one. The sample lists over 150,000 clones, roughly 88% occurring once. Sequenced input: PBMCs. The receptors were gathered from a woman in her thirties in good health and CMV-seropositive.

The chain uses TRBV6-6 and TRBJ1-2, with D possibly matching TRBD1 (6 bases). The CDR3 spans 14 residues. CDR1 MNHNY and CDR2 SVGAGI come from the germline V gene (reference sequence). With 6 bases removed from V and 5 bases from J, the gap between germline ends came to 16 bases. CDR3 sequence (DNA): TGTGCCAGCAGAGACAGGCTTGACGGGTATGGCTACACCTTC. Translating gives CASRDRLDGYGYTF.

This clone occurred a few times. The genes are TRBV19 and TRBJ1-1; 8 bases match TRBD1. The CDR3 totals 13 residues. V lost 3 bases, J lost 11 bases, and 8 bases stayed unmatched. Germline values: CDR1 LNHDA, CDR2 SQIVND (reference sequence). CDR3 residues: CASSMSRGHSAFF. Here the CDR3 DNA reads TGTGCCAGTAGTATGAGCAGGGGGCATAGTGCTTTCTTT.

The genes are TRBV29-1 and TRBJ2-7, with D perhaps matching TRBD2 (5 bases). V dropped 3 bases and J dropped 7 bases, with 10 bases sitting between them. There are 11 residues in the CDR3. Germline lookup yields CDR1 SQVTM and CDR2 ANQGSEA. The CDR3 region has the DNA TGCAGCGTTGACTGGTCGGGGGAGCAGTACTTC. As protein: CSVDWSGEQYF.

This clone was observed a few times. The CDR3 sequence is CSARPGTEAFF. The CDR3 region has the DNA TGCAGTGCTAGACCGGGCACTGAAGCTTTCTTT. The chain combines TRBV20-1 with TRBJ1-1; D is unclear. The CDR3 sequence is 11 residues long. The germline V and J ends were trimmed by 2 bases and 4 bases, with 5 bases remaining between them. Germline loops: CDR1 DFQATT, CDR2 SNEGSKA (reference sequence).

The CDR3, as DNA: TGTGCCAGCAGTGAAAGCCGGTCGAGCTCCTACGAGCAGTACTTC. Its protein is CASSESRSSSYEQYF. The chain has TRBV6-1 and TRBJ2-7; no definite D call. The germline V and J ends were trimmed by 2 bases and 0 bases, with 11 bases remaining between them. The germline CDR1 and CDR2 sequences are MNHNS and SASEGT. The CDR3 contains 15 residues.

In nucleotides, the CDR3 is TGTGCCAGCTCCATACAGGGGGCGGGGGCCAACGTCCTGACTTTC. It encodes CASSIQGAGANVLTF. The V call is TRBV2, the J call TRBJ2-6, with TRBD1 matching over 9 bases. With 8 bases clipped from V and 4 bases from J, the junction kept 6 bases outside the gene matches. Germline V lookup: CDR1 SNHLY, CDR2 FYNNEI. The CDR3 covers 15 residues.

This clone was seen a single time. At one boundary the junction diverges from the germline segment, which might be a read error. The chain joins TRBV27 to TRBJ1-2, with D uncertain. Germline values: CDR1 MNHEY, CDR2 SMNVEV (reference sequence). This CDR3 is built from 13 residues. CDR3 region: CASFERARRTPSF. For the CDR3, the DNA is TGTGCCAGCTTCGAGCGGGCCAGGAGAACACCCTCTTTC.

This CDR3 reads CASGSTGSGNTIYF. The CDR3 DNA reads as TGTGCTAGTGGTTCGACAGGCTCTGGAAACACCATATATTTT. This chain links TRBV12-5 with TRBJ1-3, with D possibly TRBD1 on 6 matching bases. CDR1 LGHNT and CDR2 FRNRAP come from the germline V gene. The CDR3 loop spans 14 amino acids. V lost 4 bases, J lost 0 bases, and 7 bases lay in between. Full variable domain (remainder filled in from reference TRBV12-5 and TRBJ1-3): DARVTQTPRHKVTEMGQEVTMRCQPILGHNTVFWYRQTMMQGLELLAYFRNRAPLDDSGMPKDRFSAEMPDATLATLKIQPSEPRDSAVYFCASGSTGSGNTIYFGEGSWLTVV.

The chain recombines TRBV27 with TRBJ2-7; TRBD1 is a possible D gene (5 bases). Trimming removed 1 base at V and 6 bases at J, with 19 bases between. This CDR3 region has 16 residues. From germline, CDR1 is MNHEY and CDR2 SMNVEV (reference sequence). The chain's CDR3 is CASSLYWAGKVREQYF. Written as DNA, the CDR3 is TGTGCCAGCAGTTTATATTGGGCAGGGAAGGTTCGCGAGCAGTACTTC.

The gene calls are TRBV27 and TRBJ2-7; unclear D gene. V lost 5 bases to trimming and J lost 0 bases, with 14 bases between them. Germline V gene sequence: CDR1 MNHEY, CDR2 SMNVEV (reference sequence). The CDR3 spans 15 residues. For the CDR3, the DNA is TGTGCCAGCAGTCCCCTCAGACATTCCTCCTACGAGCAGTACTTC. Its translation: CASSPLRHSSYEQYF.

The gene calls are TRBV27 and TRBJ2-1; the D is unclear. This CDR3 spans 16 amino acids. Germline CDR1 MNHEY, CDR2 SMNVEV (reference sequence). V shed 7 bases and J shed 4 bases, with 20 bases lying between them. CDR3 in DNA: TGTGCCAGCAACCCCACCAGGTATGGCCTTTACAATGAGCAGTTCTTC. It is translated as CASNPTRYGLYNEQFF.

The CDR3 loop reads CASSEAGLEGPFF. The CDR3 region has the DNA TGTGCCAGCAGTGAAGCGGGACTAGAGGGGCCTTTCTTC. The rearrangement links TRBV2 to TRBJ2-1; 8 bases fit TRBD2. Looked up from germline, CDR1 is SNHLY and CDR2 is FYNNEI. V lost 0 bases and J lost 16; bases outside the gene matches: 8. This CDR3 spans 13 amino acids.

The chain uses TRBV18 and TRBJ2-7; the match to TRBD2 covers 12 bases. The CDR3 is 14 residues long. V was clipped by 3 bases and J by 6 bases; unmatched bases: 3. In germline, CDR1 is KGHSH, CDR2 LQKENI. CDR3 region: CASSPPGLAGEQYF. The CDR3 DNA sequence: TGTGCCAGCTCACCTCCGGGACTAGCGGGCGAGCAGTACTTC.

The chain uses TRBV27 and TRBJ2-7; 10 bases are a match to TRBD1. With 2 bases clipped from V and 6 bases from J, the junction kept 1 base outside the gene matches. The CDR3 length is 13 residues. Germline V gene sequence: CDR1 MNHEY, CDR2 SMNVEV (reference sequence). CDR3 coding DNA: TGTGCCAGCAGTTTAGGGGACAGGGGCGAGCAGTACTTC. This translates into CASSLGDRGEQYF.

This rearrangement joins TRBV6-5 to TRBJ2-2; D might be TRBD1 (6 bases). Trimming left V 8 bases short and J 5 bases short, with 15 bases between. In germline, CDR1 is MNHEY, CDR2 SVGAGI. The CDR3 length is 14 residues. In DNA form, the CDR3 reads TGTGCCAGCTTGACAGGCTTAGTAACCGGGGAGCTGTTTTTT. Translating it yields CASLTGLVTGELFF.

The chain uses TRBV18 and TRBJ2-5; 7 bases are a match to TRBD1. Trimming cost V 4 bases and J 4 bases; bases outside gene matches: 3. The germline V gene has CDR1 KGHSH and CDR2 LQKENI. The CDR3 covers 13 residues. CDR3 in amino acids: CASSQNRGETQYF. CDR3 DNA sequence: TGTGCCAGCTCACAGAACAGGGGAGAGACCCAGTACTTC.

The CDR3 DNA follows: TGTGCCAGCAGTCGGGGGACAGTGAACACCGGGGAGCTGTTTTTT. Protein product: CASSRGTVNTGELFF. The chain combines TRBV25-1 with TRBJ2-2; D possibly corresponds to TRBD1 (7 bases). Trimming took off 5 bases at V and 1 base at J, with 11 bases between the two ends. CDR3 size: 15 residues. Germline V gene data show CDR1 as MGHDK and CDR2 as SYGVNS.

This clone was detected once. The rearrangement uses TRBV7-9 and TRBJ2-1; no clear D gene. This CDR3 is built from 13 residues. V was pared by 5 bases and J by 6 bases, with 11 bases between. Germline V lookup: CDR1 SEHNR, CDR2 FQNEAQ (reference sequence). The CDR3 sequence is CASSANQLNEQFF. The CDR3 coding sequence is TGTGCCAGCAGCGCCAATCAACTCAATGAGCAGTTCTTC.